A selection of T cell receptor beta chains follows, all from one sample in a study of post-analysis software for immune sequencing data. TCRdb re-called the PCR reads through MiXCR, storing one row per CDR3 protein. Of approximately 690,000 distinct CDR3 sequences in the sample, about 60% were seen once. The sample consisted of blood. These receptors were taken from a girl aged 2 to 9 with multiple sclerosis. The CDR3 runs from the conserved cysteine through the conserved F or W. Not all rows give a size; the values are once, few, many and, for expanded clones, a class.

>NA|TRBV20-1|TRBJ2-5
CSAWGQETQYF
>NA|TRBV20-1|TRBJ2-7
CSAPDRDSPYEQYF
>NA|TRBV12-3/TRBV12-4|NA
CASRGVDGPSYNEQYF
>NA|TRBV20-1|TRBJ2-1
CSARGAGLYNEQFF
>once|TRBV5-1|TRBJ1-1
CASSLVPGAMNTEAFF
>few|TRBV7-9|TRBJ2-3
CASSLGRALQGTDTQYF
>NA|TRBV20-1|TRBJ2-7
CSARDLQGQSYEQYF
>NA|TRBV2|NA
CASSAAGAYEQYF
>NA|TRBV24-1|TRBJ2-5
CATSAPGLQPFQETQYF
>few|TRBV20-1|TRBJ2-1
CSARDVKGLAGANEQFF
>NA|TRBV12-3/TRBV12-4|NA
CASSFSTSGRSSNEQYF
>NA|TRBV5-1|TRBJ2-7
CASGDQVQSYEQYF
>NA|TRBV12-3/TRBV12-4|TRBJ2-1
CASIGGDNNEQFF
>NA|TRBV7-2|TRBJ2-3
CASSFLAVGTDTQYF
>once|TRBV7-2|TRBJ2-5
CASSQPPRETQYF
>NA|TRBV6-1|TRBJ2-3
CASRELAGASTDTQYF
>once|TRBV7-2|TRBJ2-3
CASSTNRGSSTDTQYF
>NA|TRBV29-1|TRBJ1-5
CSVGERNQPQHF
>NA|TRBV20-1|NA
CSARDGFRTYYEQYF
>NA|TRBV24-1|TRBJ2-3
CATRDTYTDTQYF
>NA|TRBV29-1|TRBJ2-5
CSVGTGGPETQYF
>NA|TRBV5-1|TRBJ2-7
CASSDGTDDEQYF
>NA|TRBV2|TRBJ1-6
CASSEGQGADSPLHF
>NA|TRBV7-8|TRBJ1-6
CASSPPGRVEDNSPLHF
>few|TRBV11-2|TRBJ2-3
CASSLDQTKGGYF
>NA|TRBV7-9|TRBJ2-3
CASSRSDRGRTDTQYF
>NA|TRBV5-1|NA
CASSPGLAGAIEQYF
>NA|TRBV5-1|TRBJ2-3
CASSRLGQTSTDTQYF
>once|TRBV2|TRBJ1-2
CASGDTGFGGGYTF
>NA|TRBV7-3|TRBJ2-1
CASSRLGTRDEQFF
>NA|TRBV12-3/TRBV12-4|TRBJ2-2
CASSFLQGASTGELFF
>NA|TRBV4-3|TRBJ2-1
CASSQERPGTGNGEQFF
>NA|TRBV29-1|TRBJ2-7
CSVETGAVGTQYF
>NA|TRBV7-2|TRBJ1-2
CASSPQQGLGYTF
>NA|TRBV24-1|TRBJ2-3
CATSDPRQGYTDTQYF
>NA|TRBV20-1|TRBJ2-3
CSATGPPRTDTQYF
>NA|TRBV10-3|TRBJ1-1
CAISQGNEAFF
>NA|TRBV5-1|TRBJ2-3
CASSLEVGIPDTQYF
>few|TRBV29-1|TRBJ2-1
CSTGDRIGNEQFF
>few|TRBV12-3/TRBV12-4|TRBJ1-2
CASSFGPVGYTF
>NA|TRBV29-1|TRBJ1-1
CSVTTTDTEAFF
>NA|TRBV4-1|TRBJ1-5
CASSQDKGNGQPQHF
>NA|TRBV7-2|TRBJ2-1
CASSLAVSYNEQFF
>NA|TRBV6-5|TRBJ2-1
CASSRCGTGYNEQFF
>NA|TRBV20-1|TRBJ1-1
CSASGAGTEAFF
>NA|TRBV7-9|TRBJ2-1
CASSYKVNEQFF
>once|TRBV6-2/TRBV6-3|TRBJ2-1
CASSAQGSNEQFF
>NA|TRBV6-2/TRBV6-3|TRBJ1-2
CASTIRQGIGVYGYTF